This T cell receptor beta chain was obtained from a study of cytomegalovirus exposure and HLA in healthy donors. Turning to the study itself: A previous analysis identified approximately 120 million unique TCR beta sequences derived from 180 million or so T cells. General study findings and limits: Apart from CMV serostatus, no immune exposure information was available. Most TCR sequences were rare, but some public TCRs occurred in many donors. At a 0.05 false discovery rate, a later analysis found approximately 17,000 TCR beta sequences to be associated with HLA alleles.

Trimming left V 3 bases short and J 3 bases short, with 12 bases between. The CDR3 covers 14 residues. Per the germline V gene, CDR1 is SNHLY and CDR2 is FYNNEI. The study ran its PCR with 60 Vbeta and 13 Jbeta primers. The method was immunoSEQ multiplex PCR; TCRdb's version includes in-frame clones alone and lacks a portion of them. The sample carries 150,000 to 200,000 clones, roughly 84% recorded once. A remark on this clone: Its antigen is not known.

This TCR was sampled from a man aged 18 to 35 in good health and CMV-seropositive. Sample: PBMCs. J is TRBJ2-7 and V is TRBV2; D unclear. The CDR3 reads CASSDLQVNYEQYF. The CDR3, as DNA: TGTGCCAGCAGTGATCTGCAGGTGAACTACGAGCAGTACTTC.